This T cell receptor (beta chain) was recovered during a study of blood T cells in healthy people across ages. Then a second PCR, running about 7 to 11 cycles, was carried out with a sample-barcoded 5' primer and a J-beta primer mix. In TCRdb, the 5' RACE reads were re-called with MiXCR into one record per CDR3 protein. The sample gives hundreds of thousands of distinct CDR3 sequences, around 49% of which show up once; about 32% is in the top ten. Details on this clonotype: As yet, its antigen is unknown.

Notes on the study in general: TCR beta diversity per million T cells fell roughly linearly with age.

This receptor was taken from a woman in her fifties or sixties in good health. The sequencing input was blood.

CDR3 amino acids: CAIRTSGRGHEQFF. The CDR3 bases are TGTGCCATCAGGACTAGCGGGAGGGGCCATGAGCAGTTCTTC. J is TRBJ2-1 and V is TRBV10-3; 14 bases line up with TRBD2. Trimming took 6 bases from V and 8 from J; bases not matched to a gene: 3. This CDR3 has 14 amino acids. CDR1 is ENHRY and CDR2 is SYGVKD in the germline V gene.